A selection of T cell receptor beta chains follows, all from one sample in a study of cytomegalovirus exposure and HLA in healthy donors. Profiling relied on immunoSEQ multiplex PCR, and the TCRdb table lists in-frame clones only, not all of them. Here the sample spans over 200,000 clones, less than 85% being singletons. Sequenced input: PBMCs. The receptors were gathered from a woman under 30 in good health and CMV-seronegative. The CDR3 runs from the conserved cysteine through the conserved F or W. The D gene is left open where the match is weak. The size of a clone is reported for some rows only, either as once, few or many, or as a class for expanded clones.

V	D	size	J	DNA	CDR3
TRBV5-4	TRBD1	.	TRBJ1-4	TGTGCCAGCACCTTTGGACAGGGGAATGAAAAACTGTTTTTT	CASTFGQGNEKLFF
TRBV28	.	.	TRBJ1-2	TGTGCCAGCAGTTTATTGGTAGGGTCCGGCTACACCTTC	CASSLLVGSGYTF
TRBV30	TRBD2	.	TRBJ2-1	TGTGCCTGGAGTGCATTCTTGGGACTAGCGGGAGTGAATGAGCAGTTCTTC	CAWSAFLGLAGVNEQFF
TRBV2	.	.	TRBJ1-4	TGTGCCAGCAAGCTCGGAAGGGCTGAAAAACTGTTTTTT	CASKLGRAEKLFF
TRBV25-1	TRBD2	few	TRBJ2-7	TGTGCCAGCAGTGAATCCCCGGGAGGGCACTACGAGCAGTACTTC	CASSESPGGHYEQYF
TRBV6-5	.	.	TRBJ2-2	TGTGCCAGCACCTCAGGAAGTCGGGGCACCGGGGAGCTGTTTTTT	CASTSGSRGTGELFF
TRBV27	TRBD1	.	TRBJ1-2	TGTGCCAGCAGCGCAGGGGGATCTGGCTACACCTTC	CASSAGGSGYTF
TRBV6-6	TRBD2	.	TRBJ2-2	TGTGCCAGCAGGAGCACTAGCGCCGTGAACACCGGGGAGCTGTTTTTT	CASRSTSAVNTGELFF
TRBV6-6	.	.	TRBJ2-2	TGTGCCAGCAGTTACTCGCGGGCGGGAAACACCGGGGAGCTGTTTTTT	CASSYSRAGNTGELFF
TRBV27	TRBD1	.	TRBJ1-2	TGTGCCAGCAGATCCCAGGGGGAAGGAGGCTACACCTTC	CASRSQGEGGYTF
TRBV25-1	.	.	TRBJ1-2	TGTGCCAGCAGTCCGCGGTCCTATGGCTACACCTTC	CASSPRSYGYTF
TRBV13	.	.	TRBJ2-6	TGTGCCAGCAGCCTTAGTGGGGCATTCGGGGCCAACGTCCTGACTTTC	CASSLSGAFGANVLTF
TRBV7-8	.	.	TRBJ2-7	TGTGCCAGCAGCGCCTTCCCTGACAGCCACTACGAGCAGTACTTC	CASSAFPDSHYEQYF
TRBV29-1	.	.	TRBJ2-3	TGCAGCGTTGGTAGCAGTGGGGGAACAGATACGCAGTATTTT	CSVGSSGGTDTQYF
TRBV6-5	.	.	TRBJ1-2	TGTGCCAGCAGTCAAGAGAAAGTGGGCGGGGGCTACACCTTC	CASSQEKVGGGYTF
TRBV18	TRBD1	.	TRBJ1-1	TGTGCCAGCTCAACTCGACAGGGGGTCGGGACTGAAGCTTTCTTT	CASSTRQGVGTEAFF
TRBV6-1	.	.	TRBJ2-1	TGTGCCAGCAGTTTTGACAGGTCCTCCTACAATGAGCAGTTCTTC	CASSFDRSSYNEQFF
TRBV30	.	.	TRBJ2-2	TGTGCCTGGAGTGTACGTGGGACTTGGGGCACCGGGGAGCTGTTTTTT	CAWSVRGTWGTGELFF
TRBV10-3	.	.	TRBJ2-1	TGTGCCATCAGGCAAGAGGGCTACAATGAGCAGTTCTTC	CAIRQEGYNEQFF
TRBV6-1	.	.	TRBJ1-5	TGTGCCACCCTAAAGGGGGGCTATGATCAGCCCCAGCATTTT	CATLKGGYDQPQHF
TRBV6-5	.	.	TRBJ1-1	TGTGCCAGCAGTTTGGAAAACCGAGGGACTGAAGCTTTCTTT	CASSLENRGTEAFF
TRBV6-1	.	.	TRBJ2-4	TGTGCCAGCAGTTATCGCGGGGCCAAAAACATTCAGTACTTC	CASSYRGAKNIQYF
TRBV4-2	.	.	TRBJ1-2	TGTGCCAGCAGCCAAGAGCGAGGGGTACCGAGCGGCTACACCTTC	CASSQERGVPSGYTF
TRBV7-2	TRBD2	.	TRBJ2-3	TGTGCCAGCAGCTTAGGAGGGACTAGCGAAAGCACAGATACGCAGTATTTT	CASSLGGTSESTDTQYF
TRBV15	.	once	TRBJ2-2	TGTGCCACCACGAGGACAGCGGAGACCGGGGAGCTGTTTTTT	CATTRTAETGELFF
TRBV29-1	.	.	TRBJ1-2	TGCAGCGTTGAAGGTTCCGGGACTACTAGTGGCTACACCTTC	CSVEGSGTTSGYTF
TRBV5-1	TRBD2	.	TRBJ2-1	TGCGCCAGCAGCATGGAAAGCGGGACGTGGAATGAGCAGTTCTTC	CASSMESGTWNEQFF
TRBV9	.	.	TRBJ2-3	TGTGCCAGCAGCGGCGAACGGGCCCCTCTCACAGATACGCAGTATTTT	CASSGERAPLTDTQYF
TRBV30	.	.	TRBJ1-6	TGTGCCTGGAGGACTACAGGGAAGTCTCCAAATTCACCCCTCCACTTT	CAWRTTGKSPNSPLHF
TRBV5-4	.	.	TRBJ1-5	TGTGCCAGCAGTGAGGACGGAGTCAATCAGCCCCAGCATTTT	CASSEDGVNQPQHF
TRBV27	.	.	TRBJ1-1	TGTGCCAGCAGTTCCTCGGACAGCAACACTGAAGCTTTCTTT	CASSSSDSNTEAFF
TRBV6-1	TRBD2	.	TRBJ2-3	TGTGCCAGCAGTGATGCGGGAGCGCGCACAGATACGCAGTATTTT	CASSDAGARTDTQYF
TRBV7-2	.	.	TRBJ2-1	TGTGCCAGCAGCTCAATGGGACACCTAGATGAGCAGTTCTTC	CASSSMGHLDEQFF
TRBV5-1	TRBD1	.	TRBJ2-7	TGCGCCAGCGCTCCCGGGACAGGGGACTACGAGCAGTACTTC	CASAPGTGDYEQYF
TRBV6-6	TRBD1	.	TRBJ2-7	TGTGCCAGCAGTCCCGGACAGGGGATACACGAGCAGTACTTC	CASSPGQGIHEQYF
TRBV6-5	.	.	TRBJ1-3	TGTGCCAGCAGACCTAGCGGCCAGCGGGGAAACACCATATATTTT	CASRPSGQRGNTIYF
TRBV29-1	TRBD2	once	TRBJ2-1	TGCAGCGTTCGGCTAGCGGGAGTAAACTACAATGAGCAGTTCTTC	CSVRLAGVNYNEQFF
TRBV28	TRBD2	.	TRBJ2-1	TGTGCCAGCAGTTTAAGGCAACCGGGAGGGTCCTACAATGAGCAGTTCTTC	CASSLRQPGGSYNEQFF
TRBV4-1	TRBD2	.	TRBJ2-5	TGCGCCAGCACCCCCCGGGGGACTAGCGCGCCCCAAGAGACCCAGTACTTC	CASTPRGTSAPQETQYF
TRBV19	TRBD1	.	TRBJ1-2	TGTGCCAGTAGTATAGATGTGAGGGACAGGGATGGCTACACCTTC	CASSIDVRDRDGYTF
TRBV5-1	.	.	TRBJ1-3	TGCGCCAGCCGGGACCGGATTTCTGGAAACACCATATATTTT	CASRDRISGNTIYF
TRBV4-1	TRBD2	.	TRBJ2-1	TGCGCCAGCAGCCAAGAACGGCCAGCGGGGGGCCACAATGAGCAGTTCTTC	CASSQERPAGGHNEQFF
TRBV7-9	.	.	TRBJ2-7	TGTGCCAGCAGCTTAGCGAAGTATGGGGGCTCCTACGAGCAGTACTTC	CASSLAKYGGSYEQYF
TRBV29-1	.	.	TRBJ1-4	TGCAGCGTTCGTGGAGGGAAGGAGGGTGAAAAACTGTTTTTT	CSVRGGKEGEKLFF
TRBV27	.	.	TRBJ1-5	TGTGCCAGCAGGATAAACAGGGATTCAGGGAATCAGCCCCAGCATTTT	CASRINRDSGNQPQHF
TRBV4-1	TRBD1	.	TRBJ2-7	TGCGCCAGCAGCCAAGACCCGGGACAGGGGACCTACGAGCAGTACTTC	CASSQDPGQGTYEQYF
TRBV7-3	TRBD1	.	TRBJ1-2	TGTGCCAGCAGCTTAAACCAGGGGGGTTATGGCTACACCTTC	CASSLNQGGYGYTF
TRBV4-1	TRBD2	.	TRBJ2-1	TGCGCCAGCAGCCTACAACTCGGGACTAGGTACAATGAGCAGTTCTTC	CASSLQLGTRYNEQFF
TRBV6-1	.	few	TRBJ1-2	TGTGCCAGCAGTGAAGGGACCGAGAACTATGGCTACACCTTC	CASSEGTENYGYTF
TRBV28	.	.	TRBJ1-2	TGTGTCGCGGGGGGAAACAACTATGGCTACACCTTC	CVAGGNNYGYTF
TRBV5-1	.	.	TRBJ1-3	TGCGCCAGCAGCTTGACGGACTCTGGAAACACCATATATTTT	CASSLTDSGNTIYF
TRBV10-1	TRBD1	.	TRBJ2-7	TGCGCCAGCAGTCCCGGGACAGGGACGATCGAGCAGTACTTC	CASSPGTGTIEQYF
TRBV18	TRBD2	.	TRBJ2-1	TGTGCCAGCTCACCTGCGGGGGGGAGCAATGAGCAGTTCTTC	CASSPAGGSNEQFF
TRBV2	.	once	TRBJ2-5	TGTGCCAGCAGTCCTAACCGGGACCGCCCCTCCGCCCAGTACTTC	CASSPNRDRPSAQYF
TRBV30	TRBD2	.	TRBJ2-7	TGTGCCTGGAGCTGGGGTAGCGGGAGCTTTGGGTCATACGAGCAGTACTTC	CAWSWGSGSFGSYEQYF
TRBV18	.	.	TRBJ2-1	TGTGCCAGCTCACCACCAACAGCCAGCTCCTACAATGAGCAGTTCTTC	CASSPPTASSYNEQFF
TRBV11-2	.	.	TRBJ2-2	TGTGCCAGCAGCTTGAACAGGGTTCTAAGCACCGGGGAGCTGTTTTTT	CASSLNRVLSTGELFF
TRBV6-4	TRBD2	.	TRBJ2-1	TGTGCCAGCAGTGACGGGACTAGCGGGTACAATGAGCAGTTCTTC	CASSDGTSGYNEQFF
TRBV6-5	.	.	TRBJ1-2	TGTGCCAGCAGAGCTACCGGGGACAAATATGGCTACACCTTC	CASRATGDKYGYTF
TRBV5-1	.	.	TRBJ1-4	TGCGCCAGCAGCTTGGAACTAGGAGGAACTGAAAAACTGTTTTTT	CASSLELGGTEKLFF